This TCR beta chain stems from a study of regulatory T cells in long-lasting Graves disease (dated by TCRdb to about 2021). Background on the whole study: Newly diagnosed Graves' disease patients had taken antithyroid drugs for less than 3 months. Patients with persistent Graves' disease were compared with patients with newly diagnosed Graves' disease using TCR sequencing and RNA sequencing of peripheral blood. The study took place in China and was registered as a clinical trial. A total of around 35 samples underwent TCR sequencing, from about 13 patients with persistent Graves' disease and 20 or so patients with newly diagnosed Graves' disease.

Note on this clonotype: No antigen is known for it. Within one base of it there is no much larger clone, and no base qualities were kept.

The paper's findings and limits, for the study overall: Only peripheral blood was studied, because thyroid tissue, the primary lesion, was inaccessible. Lower TCR Shannon entropy and fewer highly expanded clones were observed in persistent Graves' disease patients than in newly diagnosed patients, which suggested clonal expansion. Persistent disease showed preferential use of TRBV28, TRBJ1-2 and TRBJ2-5, whereas newly diagnosed disease favored TRBV20-1 and TRBJ2-1. Sequencing and analysis were restricted to the TCR beta chain. The authors acknowledged the small sample size as a limitation that may reduce accuracy. Persistent patients shared more public clonotypes among themselves (around 3,000) than newly diagnosed patients did (approximately 970).

Including the terminal cysteine and phenylalanine, the CDR3 comprises 14 residues. Just CDR3 DNA is preserved here, 42 bases in frame from base 1. Deletion took 4 bases off V and 4 bases off J, with a span of 11 bases between the germline ends. The germline V gene yields MNHEY for CDR1 and SVGAGI for CDR2. This specimen's time point label, per the study, means: newly diagnosed GD, antithyroid drugs for less than 3 months. RNA was extracted from PBMCs in TRIzol for both TCR sequencing and RNA sequencing. The diagnosis of Graves' disease was made according to American Thyroid Association guidelines. Recruitment of patients was carried out at an endocrinology department in Xi'an, China. Each patient gave approximately 10 milliliters of peripheral blood, collected in an EDTA anticoagulant tube. Ficoll Paque Plus density gradient separation was used to isolate PBMCs, and no additional T cell sorting was done. RNA quality was checked with an Agilent 2100 Bioanalyzer and agarose gel, and concentration with a NanoDrop 2000.

Libraries came from multiplex PCR. The sequencer was an Illumina HiSeq 4000. iRepertoire HTBI primers and Arm-PCR amplification of CDR3 regions were used to construct TCR beta libraries. Before sequencing, the PCR products underwent gel purification. The study's own analysis went as follows. Across samples, 60 to 80 TRBV and 14 TRBJ segments were identified and used for gene usage analysis of CDR3 amino acid clonotypes. Filtered high-quality paired reads were merged into contigs using COPE and FqMerger. BLAST was used to align contigs to IMGT TRBV, TRBD and TRBJ reference genes, with CDR3 defined following IMGT. Any clonotype with a frequency above 0.1% was counted as a highly expanded clone. Shannon entropy was used to measure repertoire diversity, and the Gini coefficient was used to measure V-J evenness. A clonotype found in more than one individual was treated as public. TCRdb trimmed public reads at Q25 via fastp, called clones via MiXCR and kept in-frame beta chains. Identical CDR3 proteins give one entry, which carries the most common genes and DNA. Clone size and V and J calls follow TCRdb, not the original study. This sample comprises around 450,000 distinct CDR3 sequences, about 15% of them detected only once. Approximately 15% of the sample is taken by the ten largest.

These records were also assigned to another study, of T cells in Graves' hyperthyroidism and ophthalmopathy. Drawing on the second study: Graves' hyperthyroidism was defined as stable when no progression to ophthalmopathy occurred over 18 months of follow-up. Hyperthyroidism patients were newly diagnosed, had a disease duration of under 2 months, and were aged 18 to 65 years. The study excluded patients with uncontrolled infections, other autoimmune diseases, pregnancy or lactation. Diagnoses were based on clinical symptoms, serum thyroxine and TRAb, thyroid ultrasound and orbital computed tomography. The TCR CDR3 was subjected to a first round of RT-PCR using the HTBI primer set and the Qiagen OneStep RT-PCR kit. Most expanded thyroid clonotypes (frequency above 0.001) were also detected in blood, a finding suggesting that blood repertoires may reflect thyroid immune responses. A model built on a 13 V-J signature distinguished ophthalmopathy from stable hyperthyroidism, reaching about 89% sensitivity and around 82% specificity in cross-validation and 80%/75% in testing. In validation, the model predicted progression to ophthalmopathy a median of roughly 6.5 months before onset, with over 60% sensitivity and roughly 72% specificity. TCR V-J signatures able to tell the groups apart were searched for in a discovery cohort of approximately 95 patients, of whom around 42 had Graves' ophthalmopathy and about 60 had stable Graves' hyperthyroidism. Prospective prediction of ophthalmopathy was tested in an independent validation cohort consisting of some 20 hyperthyroidism patients and over 15 patients who later progressed to ophthalmopathy. For training and testing, the approximately 97 patients in the discovery cohort were randomly divided in a 7:3 ratio. Thyroid tissue and blood T-cell repertoires from more than 5 Graves' hyperthyroidism patients were also compared in the study. After blood sampling, hyperthyroidism patients were treated with methimazole at a starting dose of 30 mg daily, and ophthalmopathy patients were treated with high-dose intravenous methylprednisolone. Libraries were constructed in a second round of multiplex PCR, after which size selection and purification were carried out. The libraries were sequenced on an Illumina HiSeq2000 using paired-end 100 bp reads. SOAPnuke was used to process the raw data, removing reads that contained adapters or uncalled bases, had a mean Phred below 15, or lacked an exact match to the constant primer or identifier. COPE v1.2.5 was used to merge high-quality paired reads, and clonotypes were defined as unique nucleotide sequences. MiTCR v1.1 was used to align clonotypes to the IMGT TRBV, TRBD and TRBJ reference segments. The analysis included only V-J combinations with a frequency above 0.0001, which together covered more than 99% of the repertoires. A TCS score was defined as the ratio between F50 (clonal expansion) and ExV (chaos), using BLOSUM62-based TCRdist between CDR3 peptides within each V-J. Welch's t-statistics and random forest reduced fewer than 550 V-J features to 13, which were used in a naive Bayes classifier (R e1071). Sample size was not statistically predetermined, and investigators were not blinded to group allocation. According to the paper, TCR Vbeta CDR3 sequencing was carried out on 135 peripheral blood samples, which came from fewer than 50 ophthalmopathy, fewer than 80 hyperthyroidism and approximately 17 progressor patients.

This TCR was recovered from a woman aged 25 to 39 with Graves disease. Donor details come from another sample of the same person, matched by shared clones. The sample here was peripheral blood mononuclear cells (PBMCs), taken at new diagnosis, from a patient treated with antithyroid drugs. Here the chain combines TRBV6-5 and TRBJ1-3; no D segment can be confidently identified. CDR3 sequence: CASSLNEVGNTIYF. The DNA sequence follows: TGTGCCAGCAGTTTGAACGAAGTCGGAAACACCATATATTTT.